Listed below are T cell receptor beta chains from one sample, sequenced in a study of shared clonotypes between healthy human individuals. The repertoire was sequenced with immunoSEQ multiplex PCR; TCRdb's copy has only in-frame clones and lacks some. This repertoire shows roughly 1 million clones, about 80% found once; its top ten account for 1.4% to 1.5%. The specimen was memory CD4+ T cells sorted from blood. All receptors derive from a man aged 18 to 29 in good health. The CDR3 runs from the conserved cysteine through the conserved F or W. The D gene is left open where the match is weak. Clone size, where shown, is once, few, many, or a class for clones that have expanded.

len,abundance,d_gene,v_gene,j_gene,CDR3aa,CDR3nt
16,-,TRBD2,TRBV5-1,TRBJ2-3,CASSGGLAGFTDTQYF,TGCGCCAGCAGCGGGGGACTAGCGGGATTCACAGATACGCAGTATTTT
14,-,TRBD1,TRBV6-1,TRBJ1-2,CASTGQGAYYGYTF,TGTGCCAGCACGGGACAGGGGGCTTACTATGGCTACACCTTC
13,-,-,TRBV14,TRBJ1-1,CASSEGQNTEAFF,TGTGCCAGCAGCGAGGGACAGAACACTGAAGCTTTCTTT
15,-,TRBD1,TRBV28,TRBJ1-1,CASRLPGQGNTEAFF,TGTGCCAGCAGGCTTCCGGGACAGGGGAACACTGAAGCTTTCTTT
14,-,TRBD1,TRBV6-1,TRBJ1-2,CASSESDRGYGYTF,TGTGCCAGCAGTGAATCGGACAGGGGCTATGGCTACACCTTC
12,once,-,TRBV6-1,TRBJ2-7,CASSEGGREQYF,TGTGCCAGCAGCGAGGGGGGGCGCGAGCAGTACTTC
12,few,-,TRBV2,TRBJ1-6,CATRRDNSPLHF,TGTGCCACCCGGAGAGATAATTCACCCCTCCACTTT
15,few,-,TRBV18,TRBJ2-7,CASSPERALSYEQYF,TGTGCCAGCTCACCTGAACGGGCCCTATCCTACGAGCAGTACTTC
17,-,-,TRBV4-3,TRBJ1-6,CASSQEQKRGDNSPLHF,TGCGCCAGCAGCCAAGAACAGAAAAGGGGTGATAATTCACCCCTCCACTTT
13,-,-,TRBV4-1,TRBJ1-2,CASSQPTGSGYTF,TGCGCCAGCAGCCAGCCCACAGGGTCTGGCTACACCTTC
16,-,TRBD1,TRBV7-8,TRBJ1-3,CASSAQGTGAGNTIYF,TGTGCCAGCAGCGCACAGGGGACAGGGGCTGGAAACACCATATATTTT
15,once,TRBD1,TRBV10-3,TRBJ2-7,CAISPPGQTAYEQYF,TGTGCCATCAGTCCCCCGGGACAGACTGCCTACGAGCAGTACTTC
13,-,-,TRBV5-1,TRBJ1-4,CASRGGESEKLFF,TGCGCCAGCAGAGGGGGAGAAAGCGAAAAACTGTTTTTT
14,-,-,TRBV19,TRBJ2-4,CARTGTESKNIQYF,TGTGCCAGGACAGGGACTGAATCCAAAAACATTCAGTACTTC
17,-,-,TRBV7-2,TRBJ2-3,CASSLARLGSSTDTQYF,TGTGCCAGCAGCTTAGCCCGATTGGGGTCTAGCACAGATACGCAGTATTTT
15,-,-,TRBV7-6,TRBJ2-7,CASSLAPGVAYEQYF,TGTGCCAGCAGCTTAGCACCGGGAGTCGCCTACGAGCAGTACTTC
14,-,TRBD1,TRBV2,TRBJ1-6,CASSRGQLNSPLHF,TGTGCCAGCAGTCGGGGACAGCTAAATTCACCCCTCCACTTT
15,-,-,TRBV11-2,TRBJ1-2,CASSPRSPGTKGYTF,TGTGCCAGCAGCCCTCGATCCCCGGGCACGAAGGGCTACACCTTC
14,-,-,TRBV5-6,TRBJ1-1,CASSLVQINTEAFF,TGTGCCAGCAGCTTGGTACAGATAAACACTGAAGCTTTCTTT
14,-,-,TRBV6-5,TRBJ1-1,CASSYSTANTEAFF,TGTGCCAGCAGTTACTCGACGGCGAACACTGAAGCTTTCTTT
16,-,-,TRBV7-8,TRBJ2-7,CASSLAWGSGVYEQYF,TGTGCCAGCAGCTTAGCGTGGGGTAGCGGAGTCTACGAGCAGTACTTC
13,many,-,TRBV5-1,TRBJ2-2,CASRTENTGELFF,TGCGCCAGCAGGACAGAGAACACCGGGGAGCTGTTTTTT
15,once,-,TRBV28,TRBJ2-1,CASSFGVHNYNEQFF,TGTGCCAGCAGTTTCGGGGTCCACAATTACAATGAGCAGTTCTTC
14,-,TRBD1,TRBV6-1,TRBJ1-3,CASSEGTGRNTIYF,TGTGCCAGCAGTGAAGGGACAGGGAGAAACACCATATATTTT
16,-,TRBD1,TRBV7-9,TRBJ1-6,CASSSGTGRANSPLHF,TGTGCCAGCAGTTCCGGGACAGGGCGGGCTAATTCACCCCTCCACTTT
13,few,-,TRBV30,TRBJ2-1,CAWSGLTYNEQFF,TGTGCCTGGAGCGGACTAACTTACAATGAGCAGTTCTTC
16,-,TRBD1,TRBV19,TRBJ2-2,CASSTGQYANTGELFF,TGTGCCAGTAGTACGGGACAGTACGCGAACACCGGGGAGCTGTTTTTT
19,-,-,TRBV5-1,TRBJ1-2,CASSYYTSGTTGANYGYTF,TGCGCCAGCAGCTACTATACATCCGGGACTACTGGTGCCAACTATGGCTACACCTTC
12,-,-,TRBV29-1,TRBJ1-2,CSVEEGGLGYTF,TGCAGCGTTGAAGAGGGGGGGTTGGGCTACACCTTC
14,few,-,TRBV6-6,TRBJ1-2,CASSPGNWDYGYTF,TGTGCCAGCAGCCCAGGGAATTGGGACTATGGCTACACCTTC
19,-,TRBD2,TRBV7-2,TRBJ2-2,CASSLGSQSGRALAGELFF,TGTGCCAGCAGCTTAGGTTCGCAGAGCGGGAGGGCTCTCGCCGGGGAGCTGTTTTTT
24,-,-,TRBV10-2,TRBJ1-4,CASSEYTQGKLPFLPTINNEKLFF,TGCGCCAGCAGTGAGTACACCCAGGGAAAATTACCCTTTTTACCAACTATCAATAATGAAAAACTGTTTTTT
12,-,-,TRBV11-2,TRBJ2-5,CASSHRQETQYF,TGTGCCAGCAGCCATCGCCAAGAGACCCAGTACTTC
13,few,-,TRBV28,TRBJ1-3,CASRESAGNTIYF,TGTGCCAGCAGGGAAAGTGCTGGAAACACCATATATTTT
14,-,TRBD1,TRBV10-3,TRBJ1-5,CAIRGTGNGQPQHF,TGTGCCATCAGGGGGACAGGGAACGGTCAGCCCCAGCATTTT
15,few,-,TRBV4-1,TRBJ1-3,CASSQGQLSGNTIYF,TGCGCCAGCAGCCAAGGACAACTCTCTGGAAACACCATATATTTT
13,few,TRBD1,TRBV30,TRBJ1-1,CAWSRQGGTEAFF,TGTGCCTGGAGTAGACAGGGGGGCACTGAAGCTTTCTTT
14,-,-,TRBV28,TRBJ2-5,CASSPGLKEVTQYF,TGTGCCAGCAGTCCCGGACTAAAGGAAGTGACCCAGTACTTC
15,-,-,TRBV6-1,TRBJ2-5,CASSDGTSLMETQYF,TGTGCCAGCAGTGATGGAACATCCCTGATGGAGACCCAGTACTTC
14,-,-,TRBV2,TRBJ1-5,CASSPISEGQPQHF,TGTGCCAGCAGCCCGATATCGGAGGGTCAGCCCCAGCATTTT
13,once,-,TRBV14,TRBJ2-3,CASSQDSQDTQYF,TGTGCCAGCAGCCAAGATTCTCAAGATACGCAGTATTTT
14,-,-,TRBV27,TRBJ1-5,CASSLRQGNQPQHF,TGTGCCAGCAGTTTGCGACAGGGCAATCAGCCCCAGCATTTT
13,-,-,TRBV2,TRBJ1-4,CASSERPTEKLFF,TGTGCCAGCAGTGAACGACCGACTGAAAAACTGTTTTTT
13,-,-,TRBV7-7,TRBJ2-1,CASSLGTYNEQFF,TGTGCTAGCAGCTTAGGGACTTACAATGAGCAGTTCTTC
18,-,-,TRBV10-2,TRBJ1-1,CASSSLPTTGDGNTEAFF,TGCGCCAGCAGTAGCTTGCCCACGACCGGGGATGGGAACACTGAAGCTTTCTTT
14,-,-,TRBV9,TRBJ1-5,CASSGGEEEQPQHF,TGTGCCAGCAGCGGGGGGGAGGAGGAACAGCCCCAGCATTTT
13,many,-,TRBV15,TRBJ2-7,CATSMDSKNEQYF,TGTGCCACCAGCATGGACAGCAAAAACGAGCAGTACTTC
14,-,TRBD1,TRBV7-2,TRBJ1-1,CASSPDRVWAEAFF,TGTGCCAGCAGCCCCGACAGGGTTTGGGCTGAAGCTTTCTTT
14,-,-,TRBV5-1,TRBJ2-2,CASSPMGGPGELFF,TGCGCCAGCAGCCCTATGGGGGGACCCGGGGAGCTGTTTTTT
14,-,-,TRBV2,TRBJ1-1,CASSEALRGTEAFF,TGTGCCAGCAGTGAAGCGCTTAGGGGAACTGAAGCTTTCTTT